The rows below give T cell receptor beta chains drawn from one sample of a study of cytomegalovirus exposure and HLA in healthy donors. Sequencing was performed with immunoSEQ multiplex PCR; in TCRdb, only in-frame clones are kept and a portion is missing. The sample yields 300,000 or so clones, 84% seen once. Sequencing used PBMCs. The receptors stem from a woman in her thirties or forties in good health and CMV-seropositive. CDR3s include the opening cysteine and the closing phenylalanine or tryptophan. The D gene is left open where the match is weak. The size field is filled for only some rows; it gives once, few, many or a size class.

TRBV7-8	-	-	TRBJ2-3	CASSLALGMSTDTQYF	TGTGCCAGCAGCTTAGCGCTCGGGATGAGCACAGATACGCAGTATTTT
TRBV4-2	-	-	TRBJ2-4	CASSPLGGPKNSQYF	TGTGCCAGCAGCCCCCTGGGGGGGCCGAAAAACAGTCAGTACTTC
TRBV11-1	-	-	TRBJ2-1	CASSFGGVEQFF	TGTGCCAGCAGCTTTGGCGGGGTTGAGCAGTTCTTC
TRBV6-5	TRBD2	-	TRBJ2-5	CASRSSGSGETQYF	TGTGCCAGCAGGAGCAGCGGGAGTGGAGAGACCCAGTACTTC
TRBV19	TRBD2	-	TRBJ2-2	CASSIALAGASELFF	TGTGCCAGTAGTATAGCCCTAGCGGGAGCAAGCGAGCTGTTTTTT
TRBV7-9	-	few	TRBJ2-2	CASSLQYRRTGELFF	TGTGCCAGCAGCTTGCAGTATAGGAGGACCGGGGAGCTGTTTTTT
TRBV2	TRBD1	-	TRBJ1-5	CASTRTGSASNQPQHF	TGTGCCAGCACCCGGACAGGGTCCGCATCCAATCAGCCCCAGCATTTT
TRBV28	TRBD1	once	TRBJ2-4	CASATGVKNIQYF	TGTGCCAGCGCTACAGGGGTCAAAAACATTCAGTACTTC
TRBV9	-	-	TRBJ1-3	CASSVGGTNTIYF	TGTGCCAGCAGCGTGGGAGGGACAAACACCATATATTTT
TRBV5-8	-	few	TRBJ1-2	CASSLKGDYYGYTF	TGTGCCAGCAGCTTGAAAGGGGACTACTATGGCTACACCTTC
TRBV20-1	-	-	TRBJ2-4	CSASNYNQYF	TGCAGTGCTAGCAACTATAATCAGTACTTC
TRBV4-3	TRBD1	-	TRBJ1-1	CASSQDPTGDTEAFF	TGCGCCAGCAGCCAGGACCCTACAGGGGACACTGAAGCTTTCTTT
TRBV6-1	TRBD2	once	TRBJ2-6	CASRLAGYGANGLTF	TGTGCCAGCAGACTAGCGGGATATGGGGCCAACGGCCTGACTTTC
TRBV2	-	-	TRBJ1-6	CASGFKGVDSPLHF	TGTGCCAGCGGGTTCAAGGGGGTAGATTCACCCCTCCACTTT
TRBV5-1	-	few	TRBJ1-1	CASSFKVSENTEAFF	TGCGCCAGCAGCTTCAAGGTCAGCGAGAACACTGAAGCTTTCTTT
TRBV9	TRBD1	-	TRBJ2-4	CASSVSGFRDSQYF	TGTGCCAGCAGCGTATCAGGGTTCCGGGACAGTCAGTACTTC
TRBV9	-	few	TRBJ2-1	CASSPGVWREQFF	TGTGCCAGCAGCCCGGGAGTTTGGAGAGAGCAGTTCTTC
TRBV5-1	TRBD2	once	TRBJ2-2	CASSLAVAGAGTGELFF	TGCGCCAGCAGCTTGGCTGTAGCGGGAGCGGGGACCGGGGAGCTGTTTTTT
TRBV5-1	TRBD1	-	TRBJ1-4	CASLGQDEKLFF	TGCGCCAGTCTCGGACAGGACGAAAAACTGTTTTTT
TRBV30	-	-	TRBJ2-7	CAWALTPYEQYF	TGTGCCTGGGCCCTCACCCCCTACGAGCAGTACTTC
TRBV30	TRBD1	once	TRBJ2-7	CAWKGTGYEQYF	TGTGCCTGGAAAGGGACAGGGTATGAGCAGTACTTC
TRBV7-2	-	-	TRBJ1-2	CASSLSGGGYGYTF	TGTGCCAGCAGCTTATCGGGGGGCGGCTATGGCTACACCTTC
TRBV7-3	-	-	TRBJ1-1	CASSSTGNTEAFF	TGTGCCAGCAGCTCTACGGGGAACACTGAAGCTTTCTTT
TRBV2	TRBD1	once	TRBJ1-1	CASSEQGVSPTEAFF	TGTGCCAGCAGTGAACAGGGGGTCTCACCTACTGAAGCTTTCTTT
TRBV11-3	TRBD1	-	TRBJ2-7	CASSPGQGDYEQYF	TGTGCCAGCAGCCCTGGACAGGGGGACTACGAGCAGTACTTC
TRBV28	-	once	TRBJ1-5	CASSFPSISNQPQHF	TGTGCCAGCAGTTTCCCCAGTATTAGCAATCAGCCCCAGCATTTT
TRBV6-5	TRBD2	-	TRBJ2-7	CASMTSGSYEQYF	TGTGCCAGCATGACTAGCGGATCCTACGAGCAGTACTTC
TRBV19	-	-	TRBJ2-6	CASSSLAGANVLTF	TGTGCCAGTAGTTCCCTCGCTGGGGCCAACGTCCTGACTTTC
TRBV19	-	-	TRBJ2-3	CASSVRTVRGTDTQYF	TGTGCCAGTAGTGTACGGACAGTTAGGGGCACAGATACGCAGTATTTT
TRBV25-1	-	few	TRBJ1-2	CASSEGVGYTF	TGTGCCAGCAGTGAGGGAGTTGGCTACACCTTC
TRBV7-3	-	-	TRBJ2-5	CASSLGGRPLQETQYF	TGTGCCAGCAGCTTGGGGGGGCGACCCCTCCAAGAGACCCAGTACTTC
TRBV6-5	-	-	TRBJ2-7	CASSYSFLPRSYEQYF	TGTGCCAGCAGTTACTCATTCTTACCGCGATCCTACGAGCAGTACTTC
TRBV27	TRBD1	once	TRBJ2-7	CASSLTGGATYEQYF	TGTGCCAGCAGTTTAACAGGGGGCGCAACCTACGAGCAGTACTTC
TRBV12-5	-	-	TRBJ2-7	CASGAVEQATYEQYF	TGTGCTAGTGGTGCAGTGGAACAGGCCACCTACGAGCAGTACTTC
TRBV2	-	-	TRBJ1-2	CASSVEGKTYGYTF	TGTGCCAGCAGTGTAGAGGGCAAGACCTATGGCTACACCTTC
TRBV6-6	TRBD1	few	TRBJ1-3	CASRTGGRSGNTIYF	TGTGCCTCCCGGACAGGGGGTCGCTCTGGAAACACCATATATTTT
TRBV5-6	-	once	TRBJ1-4	CASSLWQGDEKLFF	TGTGCCAGCAGCTTGTGGCAGGGCGATGAAAAACTGTTTTTT
TRBV7-2	-	-	TRBJ1-3	CASSYPGGFSGNTIYF	TGTGCCAGCAGCTATCCGGGAGGCTTCTCTGGAAACACCATATATTTT
TRBV5-4	-	-	TRBJ1-4	CASSLSLDLANEKLFF	TGTGCCAGCAGCTTGTCTTTAGACTTGGCTAATGAAAAACTGTTTTTT
TRBV30	-	-	TRBJ1-4	CAWGGNEKLFF	TGTGCCTGGGGCGGGAATGAAAAACTGTTTTTT
TRBV5-1	-	-	TRBJ1-4	CASSRDSTNEKLFF	TGCGCCAGCAGCCGGGATTCAACTAATGAAAAACTGTTTTTT
TRBV5-6	-	-	TRBJ2-7	CASSLALGGEQYF	TGTGCCAGCAGCTTGGCCTTGGGGGGCGAGCAGTACTTC
TRBV6-6	TRBD1	-	TRBJ2-7	CASRPGQGYEQYF	TGTGCCAGCAGACCTGGACAGGGATACGAGCAGTACTTC
TRBV4-3	TRBD2	-	TRBJ2-3	CASSQDLAGISTDTQYF	TGCGCCAGCAGCCAAGACCTAGCGGGGATTAGCACAGATACGCAGTATTTT
TRBV29-1	TRBD2	-	TRBJ2-3	CSVGTSGSAADTQYF	TGCAGCGTAGGGACTAGCGGGAGTGCTGCAGATACGCAGTATTTT
TRBV6-5	TRBD1	few	TRBJ2-7	CASSYSGQDYEQYF	TGTGCCAGCAGTTACTCGGGACAGGACTACGAGCAGTACTTC
TRBV7-9	-	-	TRBJ1-4	CSSSLDVTSNEKLFF	TGTTCCAGCAGCTTAGACGTGACATCGAATGAAAAACTGTTTTTT
TRBV12-5	-	once	TRBJ1-3	CASGFFGGYSGNTIYF	TGTGCTAGTGGTTTTTTTGGAGGTTACTCTGGAAACACCATATATTTT
TRBV30	TRBD2	-	TRBJ2-7	CAWSVRGVSMEQYF	TGTGCCTGGAGTGTCCGGGGGGTTAGTATGGAGCAGTACTTC
TRBV6-1	-	-	TRBJ1-5	CASSGRSGRDNQPQHF	TGTGCCAGCAGTGGAAGATCAGGGAGGGACAATCAGCCCCAGCATTTT
TRBV11-3	-	-	TRBJ2-7	CASSFSGVEVEQYF	TGTGCCAGCAGCTTTTCAGGGGTTGAAGTCGAGCAGTACTTC
TRBV1	-	-	TRBJ2-7	CTSSQERSKRRYEQYF	TGCACCAGCAGCCAAGAGAGGAGTAAGCGCCGCTACGAGCAGTACTTC
TRBV10-3	-	-	TRBJ2-7	CAISERGEGLHEQYF	TGTGCCATCAGTGAGAGGGGGGAGGGCCTCCACGAGCAGTACTTC
TRBV18	-	-	TRBJ2-1	CASSQGVDEQFF	TGTGCCAGCTCACAAGGGGTGGATGAGCAGTTCTTC